The 31 T cell receptor beta chains below come from one sample, sequenced in a study of cytomegalovirus exposure and HLA in healthy donors (dated 2017 in TCRdb). Library method: the immunoSEQ multiplex PCR assay. A mixture of 60 forward primers for TCR Vbeta segments and 13 reverse primers for TCR Jbeta segments was used in the multiplex PCR. TCRdb retrieved this table from immuneACCESS and kept in-frame rearrangements only. Not all clones are present; in checked studies, unresolved V genes account for under half, and no reason is known for the remainder. This sample comprises around 120,000 clones, around 83% of them detected only once. Around 1.3% of the sample goes to the ten largest clones. The sample consisted of PBMCs. Source of these receptors: a girl aged 2 to 9 in good health and CMV-seronegative.

The chain recombines TRBV7-9 with TRBJ2-2; 10 nucleotides line up with TRBD2. J gave up 5 bases and V 3 bases, and 6 bases lay outside the gene matches. Per germline, CDR1 SEHNR and CDR2 FQNEAQ (reference sequence). This CDR3 is 16 amino acids long. The CDR3 nucleotides are TGTGCCAGCAGCTTTGAACTAGCGGGGAGGACCGGGGAGCTGTTTTTT. It encodes CASSFELAGRTGELFF.

The chain carries TRBV14 and TRBJ1-4; no clear D. Trimming stripped 0 bases from V and 10 bases from J, with 12 bases between. CDR3 length: 14 amino acids. CDR1 SGHDN and CDR2 FVKESK come from the germline V gene. CDR3 sequence reads: CASSQENIPPKLFF. CDR3 DNA sequence: TGTGCCAGCAGCCAAGAAAACATACCTCCAAAACTGTTTTTT.

The gene calls are TRBV4-3 and TRBJ2-6; D is perhaps TRBD1 (6 bases). The CDR3 extends over 17 amino acids. The germline V gene has CDR1 LGHNA and CDR2 YSLEER. The V end was cut by 4 bases, the J end by 0 bases, with 13 bases between. CDR3 bases: TGCGCCAGCAGCCCCCCGGGACACCTCTCTGGGGCCAACGTCCTGACTTTC. Encoded protein: CASSPPGHLSGANVLTF.

In nucleotides, the CDR3 is TGTGCCAGCAGCTTCACTAGCGGGAGCTACGAGCAGTACTTC. Translating gives CASSFTSGSYEQYF. The chain has TRBV11-1 and TRBJ2-7, with 11 bases identical to TRBD2. The germline V gene encodes CDR1 SGHAT and CDR2 FQDESV (reference sequence). V lost 3 bases and J lost 3; bases outside the gene matches: 1. The CDR3 sequence is 14 residues long.

CDR3 protein: CASSSQGGWDEQFF. The CDR3 DNA is TGCGCCAGCAGCTCCCAGGGGGGTTGGGATGAGCAGTTCTTC. The V call is TRBV5-1, the J call TRBJ2-1; perhaps TRBD1 as D (7 bases). Trimming took 3 bases from V and 8 from J, leaving 15 bases between them. The CDR3 contains 14 residues. CDR1 and CDR2 from the germline V gene are SGHRS and YFSETQ.

A single count supports this clone. This rearrangement joins TRBV7-8 to TRBJ2-2; 10 bases align to TRBD2. The length of the CDR3 is 19 residues. Trimming at V came to 5 bases and at J to 0 bases, leaving 12 bases not matched to a gene. Per the germline V gene, CDR1 is SGHVS and CDR2 is FQNEAQ. The CDR3 DNA reads TGTGCCAGCAGCCGGACTTACGGACTAGCGGATTCGAACACCGGGGAGCTGTTTTTT. Translated: CASSRTYGLADSNTGELFF.

The chain couples TRBV11-3 to TRBJ2-1; a weak D match, TRBD1 (7 bases). Germline V CDR1 and CDR2: SGHNT, YENEEA. The CDR3 loop spans 13 amino acids. Trimming shortened V by 5 bases and J by 4 bases, and 9 bases separated the two germline ends. The DNA for the CDR3 is TGTGCCAGCAGCCCAGGGGGGTACAATGAGCAGTTCTTC. This gives the protein CASSPGGYNEQFF. Complete variable domain (other parts from reference TRBV11-3 and TRBJ2-1): EAGVVQSPRYKIIEKKQPVAFWCNPISGHNTLYWYLQNLGQGPELLIRYENEEAVDDSQLPKDRFSAERLKGVDSTLKIQPAELGDSAVYLCASSPGGYNEQFFGPGTRLTVL.

The CDR3 DNA is TGTGCCAGCTCACCCCTCGACCGGGGTTCACCCCTCCACTTT. It is translated as CASSPLDRGSPLHF. This chain connects TRBV18 to TRBJ1-6; no reliable D call. CDR3 size: 14 residues. Trimming left V 3 bases short and J 9 bases short, with 12 bases between. Germline V lookup: CDR1 KGHSH, CDR2 LQKENI.

V and J are TRBV28 and TRBJ2-7; 7 bases line up with TRBD1. Trimming cost V 3 bases and J 3 bases; bases outside gene matches: 23. Germline V CDR1 and CDR2: MDHEN, SYDVKM. This CDR3 region has 20 residues. The chain's CDR3 is CASSLPLQGIGPRGFYEQYF. CDR3 coding DNA: TGTGCCAGCAGTTTGCCACTACAGGGGATTGGACCTAGGGGGTTCTACGAGCAGTACTTC.

This chain uses TRBV5-1 with TRBJ2-7; 8 nucleotides match TRBD1. This CDR3 spans 14 amino acids. V shed 4 bases, J shed 4 bases, and the junction held 7 bases outside the gene matches. Germline V gives CDR1 SGHRS, CDR2 YFSETQ. The chain's CDR3 is CASSTTGEGYEQYF. The CDR3 DNA is TGCGCCAGCAGCACGACAGGGGAAGGGTACGAGCAGTACTTC.

This chain connects TRBV7-3 to TRBJ2-3, with D possibly TRBD2 on 6 matching bases. The CDR3 contains 15 residues. Germline CDR1 and CDR2: SGHTA and FQGTGA. V lost 6 bases to trimming and J lost 1 base, with 14 bases between them. The CDR3 sequence: CASRLSAGGTDTQYF. CDR3 DNA: TGTGCCAGCAGATTATCAGCGGGCGGCACAGATACGCAGTATTTT.

The chain links TRBV11-3 to TRBJ2-1; 9 bases are shared with TRBD2. Germline CDR1 and CDR2: SGHNT and YENEEA. The CDR3 is 15 amino acids. With 3 bases clipped from V and 4 bases from J, the junction kept 4 bases outside the gene matches. The CDR3 protein is CASSFSGSIYNEQFF. The CDR3 region has the DNA TGTGCCAGCAGCTTTAGCGGGAGTATTTACAATGAGCAGTTCTTC.

The sample holds a few counts of this clone. This chain uses TRBV6-6 with TRBJ1-1; 9 bases align to TRBD1. Trimming cost V 6 bases and J 1 base; bases outside gene matches: 3. The CDR3 has 14 residues. CDR1 and CDR2 from the germline V gene are MNHNY and SVGAGI (reference sequence). CDR3 amino acids: CASSKGQGNTEAFF. DNA for the CDR3: TGTGCCAGCAGCAAGGGACAGGGGAACACTGAAGCTTTCTTT.

This rearrangement joins TRBV14 to TRBJ1-1; D is uncertain. This CDR3 spans 13 amino acids. V dropped 0 bases and J dropped 3 bases, with 5 bases sitting between them. The germline gives CDR1 SGHDN, CDR2 FVKESK. The CDR3 coding sequence is TGTGCCAGCAGCCAAGACAGGTACACTGAAGCTTTCTTT. It codes for CASSQDRYTEAFF.

This clone was recorded only once. The chain employs TRBV27 and TRBJ2-1, with TRBD2 matching over 14 bases. The ends lost 6 bases at V and 7 bases at J; junction bases unmatched: 8. CDR1 MNHEY and CDR2 SMNVEV come from the germline V gene (reference sequence). The CDR3 spans 16 residues. The CDR3 protein is CASSPIWTSGRNEQFF. The CDR3 DNA reads as TGTGCCAGCAGCCCGATATGGACTAGCGGGAGGAATGAGCAGTTCTTC.

The genes are TRBV5-6 and TRBJ1-3; D not resolved. Germline-derived CDR1 and CDR2 are SGHDT and YYEEEE. The V and J ends lost 2 bases and 2 bases respectively, with 8 bases between them. CDR3 length: 14 residues. The CDR3 spells CASSFGVPGNTIYF. The CDR3 DNA sequence: TGTGCCAGCAGCTTCGGGGTCCCTGGAAACACCATATATTTT.

This clone appeared a single time. This rearrangement joins TRBV29-1 to TRBJ2-1; D may be TRBD1 (6 bases). The CDR3 runs 14 residues. Germline lookup yields CDR1 SQVTM and CDR2 ANQGSEA. V was clipped by 6 bases and J by 9 bases, with 21 bases between them. CDR3 loop: CSVQQGGILAEQFF. The CDR3 DNA follows: TGCAGCGTCCAACAGGGTGGGATTTTGGCTGAGCAGTTCTTC.

J is TRBJ2-2 and V is TRBV25-1; D may be TRBD2 (5 bases). CDR3 length: 17 amino acids. CDR1 and CDR2 from the germline V gene are MGHDK and SYGVNS. Trimming pared 0 bases from V and 0 bases from J, leaving 11 bases between. CDR3: CASSEYWAGPNTGELFF. DNA for the CDR3: TGTGCCAGCAGTGAATATTGGGCGGGTCCGAACACCGGGGAGCTGTTTTTT.

The J gene is TRBJ1-2, the V gene TRBV2, with 8 bases lining up with TRBD1. V shed 7 bases, J shed 3 bases, and the junction held 13 bases outside the gene matches. Germline values: CDR1 SNHLY, CDR2 FYNNEI. This CDR3 is 16 amino acids long. The CDR3 spells CASTKDRGVLDYGYTF. The CDR3 DNA reads as TGTGCCAGCACCAAAGACAGGGGAGTCTTAGACTATGGCTACACCTTC.

In nucleotides, the CDR3 is TGTGCCAGCAGTCGGGACAGGGGTATATCCTACAATGAGCAGTTCTTC. Translating it yields CASSRDRGISYNEQFF. V usage is TRBV27 and J usage is TRBJ2-1; 10 bases are shared with TRBD1. The trim removed 5 bases at V and 1 base at J, leaving 5 bases unmatched. Germline CDR1 and CDR2: MNHEY and SMNVEV (reference sequence). This CDR3 has 16 residues.

The chain joins TRBV11-2 to TRBJ2-1; TRBD2 aligns across 11 bases. The CDR3 sequence is 17 residues long. V dropped 5 bases and J dropped 7; count of bases not matched to a gene: 13. Germline V CDR1 and CDR2: SGHAT, FQNNGV. The CDR3 region is CASSHKARTSGSNEQFF. CDR3 nucleotide sequence: TGTGCCAGCAGCCACAAAGCCCGGACTAGCGGGTCGAATGAGCAGTTCTTC.

The chain has TRBV25-1 and TRBJ1-1; D is possibly TRBD1 (6 bases). From germline, CDR1 is MGHDK and CDR2 SYGVNS. Deletions cut 7 bases from V and 5 bases from J, with 20 bases between. The CDR3 covers 15 residues. The CDR3 region has the DNA TGTGCCAGCACCACACCTACAGGGTCGGGTACTGAAGCTTTCTTT. It specifies CASTTPTGSGTEAFF.

This rearrangement joins TRBV25-1 to TRBJ2-7, with D possibly TRBD1 on 8 matching bases. V lost 7 bases, J lost 3 bases, and 16 bases lay in between. This CDR3 spans 14 amino acids. Germline V lookup: CDR1 MGHDK, CDR2 SYGVNS. DNA for the CDR3: TGTGCCAGCACTGGGGGGGACAGGATCTACGAGCAGTACTTC. This translates into CASTGGDRIYEQYF.

J is TRBJ2-5 and V is TRBV6-1; 8 bases agree with TRBD2. The J call is doubtful: the DNA matches TRBJ2-7 better. Germline V gene data show CDR1 as MNHNS and CDR2 as SASEGT. The CDR3 has 15 residues. The CDR3 sequence: CASSEQSGGWDEQYF. CDR3 sequence (DNA): TGTGCCAGCAGTGAGCAAAGCGGGGGTTGGGACGAGCAGTACTTC.

The genes are TRBV4-1 and TRBJ2-7; 9 positions agree with TRBD2. This CDR3 comprises 14 residues. The ends lost 4 bases at V and 1 base at J; junction bases unmatched: 2. Germline V gene lookup returns CDR1 MGHRA and CDR2 YSYEKL. CDR3 sequence reads: CASSRLAESYEQYF. The CDR3 DNA follows: TGCGCCAGCAGCCGACTAGCGGAGTCCTACGAGCAGTACTTC.

The V gene is TRBV6-5, the J gene TRBJ1-1; no clear D. Per the germline V gene, CDR1 is MNHEY and CDR2 is SVGAGI. The CDR3 has 15 amino acids. V was cut by 0 bases and J by 1 base, with 9 bases left in between. The CDR3 is CASSYSGYTNTEAFF. CDR3 coding DNA: TGTGCCAGCAGTTACTCCGGGTATACGAACACTGAAGCTTTCTTT.

The V gene is TRBV5-6, the J gene TRBJ2-7; 7 bases are a match to TRBD1. V shed 4 bases, J shed 3 bases, and the junction held 7 bases outside the gene matches. The CDR3 spans 14 residues. Germline-derived CDR1 and CDR2 are SGHDT and YYEEEE. CDR3 residues: CASSAGTAYYEQYF. DNA for the CDR3: TGTGCCAGCAGCGCCGGGACAGCCTACTACGAGCAGTACTTC.

V and J are TRBV4-1 and TRBJ2-7; 9 bases align to TRBD1. Germline V gene sequence: CDR1 MGHRA, CDR2 YSYEKL. J lost 2 bases, V lost 4 bases, and 6 bases had no gene match. The CDR3 extends over 15 amino acids. Here the CDR3 reads CASSPLTGGTYEQYF. The CDR3 DNA sequence: TGCGCCAGCAGCCCTTTGACAGGGGGTACCTACGAGCAGTACTTC.

The V gene is TRBV30, the J gene TRBJ1-3, with D unclear. The CDR3 loop spans 15 amino acids. V was pared by 1 base and J by 2 bases, with 12 bases between. CDR1 GTSNPN and CDR2 SVGIG come from the germline V gene (reference sequence). CDR3 sequence (DNA): TGTGCCTGGAGTGGCGGCAGGCGGGCTGGAAACACCATATATTTT. Translating it yields CAWSGGRRAGNTIYF.

The chain employs TRBV18 and TRBJ1-3; D gene ambiguous. Germline V gene sequence: CDR1 KGHSH, CDR2 LQKENI. Trimming removed 1 base from V and 0 bases from J, with 13 bases in between. This CDR3 contains 17 residues. DNA for the CDR3: TGTGCCAGCTCACCACGGCGGAACGGGGACTCTGGAAACACCATATATTTT. Residues: CASSPRRNGDSGNTIYF. Full variable domain (outside the CDR3, taken from reference TRBV18 and TRBJ1-3): NAGVMQNPRHLVRRRGQEARLRCSPMKGHSHVYWYRQLPEEGLKFMVYLQKENIIDESGMPKERFSAEFPKEGPSILRIQQVVRGDSAAYFCASSPRRNGDSGNTIYFGEGSWLTVV.

This chain links TRBV19 with TRBJ1-1; D is possibly TRBD1 (5 bases). V was cut by 5 bases and J by 6 bases, with 10 bases left in between. CDR1 and CDR2 from the germline V gene are LNHDA and SQIVND (reference sequence). The CDR3 has 12 residues. In nucleotides, the CDR3 is TGTGCCAGTAGTGGCAGGGATTCTGAAGCTTTCTTT. Translating it yields CASSGRDSEAFF.